The clone carrying this TCR beta chain has a single count. The CDR3 contains 14 residues. V was cut by 3 bases and J by 4 bases, with 14 bases left in between. CDR1 DFQATT and CDR2 SNEGSKA come from the germline V gene (reference sequence). Primed by a sample-barcoded 5' primer and a J-beta primer mix, a second PCR proceeded for about 6 to 11 cycles. MiXCR, applied by TCRdb to the 5' RACE reads, yields one record per CDR3 protein. The table lists 1,800,000 or so distinct CDR3 sequences, approximately 39% of them singletons. The sample is drawn from a study of blood T cells in healthy people across ages.

The sample was blood. The chain is built from TRBV20-1 and TRBJ2-3; D is possibly TRBD1 or TRBD2 (5 bases each). The clonotype was recovered from a human donor in good health. The chain's CDR3 is CSASDGGTADTQYF. CDR3 sequence (DNA): TGCAGTGCTAGTGATGGGGGAACCGCAGATACGCAGTATTTT.